The rows below give T cell receptor beta chains drawn from one sample of a study of CD8+ T cells in alopecia areata. Assay: immunoSEQ multiplex PCR; the TCRdb copy retains only in-frame clones and omits some. This sample carries more than 100,000 clones, about 50% of them seen once, and the ten largest clones take roughly 0.5%. This specimen consisted of CD4+ T cells sorted from blood, obtained at week 4, from a patient treated with tofacitinib. These TCRs come from a human donor with alopecia areata. Each CDR3 is given with its conserved first and last residue. D genes are given only for firm matches. Expanded clones get a size class; other rows say once, few or many, or leave the size out.

D gene,V gene,J gene,clone size,CDR3 protein,CDR3 DNA
NA,TRBV29-1,TRBJ1-2,NA,CSVEDPDNNYGYTF,TGCAGCGTTGAAGATCCGGACAACAACTATGGCTACACCTTC
NA,TRBV15,TRBJ2-1,NA,CATSRVANEQFF,TGTGCCACCAGCAGAGTAGCAAATGAGCAGTTCTTC
TRBD1,TRBV25-1,TRBJ2-7,few,CASTRQGAREQYF,TGTGCCAGCACAAGACAGGGGGCGCGCGAGCAGTACTTC
NA,TRBV29-1,TRBJ2-2,NA,CSVREVRGELFF,TGCAGCGTTCGGGAAGTCCGTGGGGAGCTGTTTTTT
NA,TRBV5-1,TRBJ2-1,NA,CASSLYSGEQFF,TGCGCCAGCAGCTTGTATTCCGGGGAGCAGTTCTTC
TRBD1,TRBV5-1,TRBJ2-5,NA,CASSLWTGPQETQYF,TGCGCCAGCAGCTTGTGGACAGGGCCCCAAGAGACCCAGTACTTC
TRBD2,TRBV7-2,TRBJ2-1,NA,CASSGRGGAYNEQFF,TGTGCCAGCAGCGGACGGGGGGGGGCCTACAATGAGCAGTTCTTC
NA,TRBV7-9,TRBJ1-2,few,CASSLAAGDNYGYTF,TGTGCCAGCAGCTTAGCGGCAGGCGATAACTATGGCTACACCTTC
TRBD2,TRBV5-1,TRBJ2-1,few,CASSFDSGSTNEQFF,TGCGCCAGCAGCTTCGACAGCGGGAGTACCAATGAGCAGTTCTTC
NA,TRBV29-1,TRBJ1-3,NA,CSVYYSGNTIYF,TGCAGCGTTTACTACTCTGGAAACACCATATATTTT
NA,TRBV29-1,TRBJ2-7,NA,CSVARGLSYEQYF,TGCAGCGTCGCTCGGGGGTTATCCTACGAGCAGTACTTC
NA,TRBV4-1,TRBJ1-1,NA,CASSRTQGKVNTEAFF,TGCGCCAGCAGCCGAACCCAGGGGAAAGTGAACACTGAAGCTTTCTTT
TRBD1,TRBV27,TRBJ2-2,NA,CASRGQGGTGELFF,TGTGCCAGTCGCGGACAGGGGGGGACCGGGGAGCTGTTTTTT
TRBD1,TRBV7-9,TRBJ2-2,NA,CASSSKSRGQGWLFF,TGTGCCAGCAGCTCTAAGTCCCGGGGACAGGGATGGCTGTTTTTT
NA,TRBV7-8,TRBJ2-2,NA,CASSFGSNTGELFF,TGTGCCAGCAGCTTTGGTTCGAACACCGGGGAGCTGTTTTTT
TRBD2,TRBV6-6,TRBJ2-3,once,CATRELAGASDTQYF,TGTGCCACCAGGGAGCTAGCGGGAGCCTCAGATACGCAGTATTTT
NA,TRBV15,TRBJ2-3,NA,CATSREAGGVDTQYF,TGTGCCACCAGCAGAGAGGCAGGCGGGGTAGATACGCAGTATTTT
NA,TRBV29-1,TRBJ2-7,few,CSVVGRVVNEQYF,TGCAGCGTTGTAGGCAGGGTAGTCAACGAGCAGTACTTC
TRBD1,TRBV10-3,TRBJ1-1,few,CAITKDDRGNTEAFF,TGTGCCATCACCAAAGATGACAGGGGGAACACTGAAGCTTTCTTT
TRBD1,TRBV5-1,TRBJ1-4,NA,CASRLDRSNEKLFF,TGCGCCAGCAGACTGGACAGGTCCAATGAAAAACTGTTTTTT
TRBD1,TRBV29-1,TRBJ1-1,NA,CSVDSGQLNTEAFF,TGCAGCGTTGATTCGGGACAGTTGAACACTGAAGCTTTCTTT
NA,TRBV6-6,TRBJ2-3,NA,CASSLSADTQYF,TGTGCCAGCAGTTTGTCCGCGGATACGCAGTATTTT